The rows below give T cell receptor beta chains drawn from one sample of a study of cytomegalovirus exposure and HLA in healthy donors. Measured with immunoSEQ multiplex PCR; TCRdb has only the in-frame clones, and not every one. This sample contains 40,000 to 60,000 clones. The material sequenced was PBMCs. The receptors come from a female donor in good health and CMV-seronegative. Each CDR3 is given with its conserved first and last residue.

CDR3 protein	V gene	J gene
CASSRTGDTEAFF	TRBV19	TRBJ1-1
CASSQVSSGDTRQETQYF	TRBV4-2	TRBJ2-5
CASSQFDRDYYGYTF	TRBV6-6	TRBJ1-2
CASSPFPGAAATEQYF	TRBV5-1	TRBJ2-7
CASSYIRGYRTEAFF	TRBV6-5	TRBJ1-1
CAWRLGKETQYF	TRBV30	TRBJ2-5
CASSVGWGGGNQPQHF	TRBV9	TRBJ1-5
CASSLGGLAGGIGYEQYF	TRBV5-8	TRBJ2-7
CASSLIAGGSAYEQYF	TRBV5-1	TRBJ2-7
CASSGLPLAGGSFF	TRBV6-4	TRBJ2-1
CASSLDPRTEAFF	TRBV11-3	TRBJ1-1
CASSQELAGETYEQYF	TRBV4-1	TRBJ2-7
CASSPGTSGSSTDTQYF	TRBV5-1	TRBJ2-3
CASSLASGSYEQYF	TRBV6-5	TRBJ2-7
CASSQGYGGTQYF	TRBV5-1	TRBJ2-5
CASSRDRGVVYGYTF	TRBV27	TRBJ1-2
CAWSSADRPRGYTF	TRBV30	TRBJ1-2
CAISEKGGNQPQHF	TRBV10-3	TRBJ1-5
CASSTGGDEQYF	TRBV11-3	TRBJ2-7
CASSYSILAEETQYF	TRBV6-5	TRBJ2-5
CASSFPTNEKLFF	TRBV6-1	TRBJ1-4
CASRTFRFTGYGYTF	TRBV6-1	TRBJ1-2
CASSVQETGGGGDIQYF	TRBV28	TRBJ2-4
CASSLVGQGNTEAFF	TRBV5-1	TRBJ1-1
CASSYMGQGANEQFF	TRBV7-2	TRBJ2-1
CASSIGIGGYNYGYTF	TRBV19	TRBJ1-2
CASTSTGELFF	TRBV6-1	TRBJ2-2
CASSDPGGGHEQYF	TRBV2	TRBJ2-7
CATRATSGGPKDTQYF	TRBV27	TRBJ2-3
CASSLGQLGAFF	TRBV5-6	TRBJ1-1
CACQRSSYNSPLHF	TRBV30	TRBJ1-6
CAISPQAGGMGTQYF	TRBV10-3	TRBJ2-3
CASSAGDGTYEQYF	TRBV19	TRBJ2-7
CASSLGGSNTEAFF	TRBV5-6	TRBJ1-1
CATSIQGGQPQHF	TRBV15	TRBJ1-5
CASSRVGGREKLFF	TRBV5-1	TRBJ1-4
CASSQHRGREFPLHF	TRBV4-2	TRBJ1-6
CSTWGDGTEAFF	TRBV29-1	TRBJ1-1
CASSLAGGNKQETQYF	TRBV5-1	TRBJ2-5
CASSLHYEQYF	TRBV13	TRBJ2-7
CAWSPDRAATNEKLFF	TRBV30	TRBJ1-4
CASQREVSNEQFF	TRBV6-1	TRBJ2-1
CASSPHRGKLFF	TRBV14	TRBJ1-4
CASSPTMGYNGELFF	TRBV7-6	TRBJ2-2
CASSIDKAGRQPQHF	TRBV19	TRBJ1-5
CASSLAPGDSGNTIYF	TRBV7-6	TRBJ1-3
CASSQDPWGGGSTDTQYF	TRBV4-3	TRBJ2-3
CASSPDREYGGYTF	TRBV4-2	TRBJ1-2
CASRGTGNNEQFF	TRBV6-5	TRBJ2-1
CASSSGRGAVKNTGELFF	TRBV19	TRBJ2-2